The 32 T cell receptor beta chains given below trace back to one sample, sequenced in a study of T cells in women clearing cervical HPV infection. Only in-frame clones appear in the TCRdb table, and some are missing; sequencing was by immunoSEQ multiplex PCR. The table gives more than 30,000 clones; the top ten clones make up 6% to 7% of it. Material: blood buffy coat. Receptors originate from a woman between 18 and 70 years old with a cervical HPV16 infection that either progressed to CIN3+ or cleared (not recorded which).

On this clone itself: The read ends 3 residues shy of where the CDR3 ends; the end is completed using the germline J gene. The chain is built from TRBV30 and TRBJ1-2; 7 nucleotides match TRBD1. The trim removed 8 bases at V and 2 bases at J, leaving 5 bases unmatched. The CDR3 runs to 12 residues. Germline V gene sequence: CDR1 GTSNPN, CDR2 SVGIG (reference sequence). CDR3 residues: CALDRVNYGYTF. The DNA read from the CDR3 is TGTGCCCTCGACAGGGTGAACTATGGC.

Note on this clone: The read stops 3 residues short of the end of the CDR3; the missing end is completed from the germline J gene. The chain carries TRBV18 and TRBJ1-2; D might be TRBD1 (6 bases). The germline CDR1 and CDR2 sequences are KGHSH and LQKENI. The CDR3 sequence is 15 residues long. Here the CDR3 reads CASYRGGGIADTYTF. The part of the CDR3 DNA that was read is TGTGCCAGCTACCGAGGTGGGGGCATTGCAGATACC.

The CDR3 reads CAISFGGETQYF. The covered CDR3 bases are TGTGCCATCAGTTTCGGGGGAGAGACC. The chain links TRBV10-3 to TRBJ2-5; tentatively, D is TRBD2 (6 bases). Read data end 3 residues before the CDR3 end; the end is taken from the germline J gene. Germline CDR1 reads ENHRY; CDR2 reads SYGVKD. V gave up 5 bases and J gave up 4 bases, with 8 bases separating them. The CDR3 covers 12 residues.

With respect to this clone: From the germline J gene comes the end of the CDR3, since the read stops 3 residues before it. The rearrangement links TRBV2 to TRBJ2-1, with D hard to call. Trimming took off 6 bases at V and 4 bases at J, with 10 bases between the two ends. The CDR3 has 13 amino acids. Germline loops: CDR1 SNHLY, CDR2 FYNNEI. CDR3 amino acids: CASSPKQYNEQFF. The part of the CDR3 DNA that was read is TGTGCCAGCAGCCCGAAACAATACAATGAG.

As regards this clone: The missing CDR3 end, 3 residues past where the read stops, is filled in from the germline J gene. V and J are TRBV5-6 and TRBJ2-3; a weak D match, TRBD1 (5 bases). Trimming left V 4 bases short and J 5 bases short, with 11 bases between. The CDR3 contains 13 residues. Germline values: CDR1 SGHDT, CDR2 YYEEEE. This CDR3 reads CASSPPQGDTQYF. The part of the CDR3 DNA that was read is TGTGCCAGCAGCCCCCCCCAGGGAGATACG.

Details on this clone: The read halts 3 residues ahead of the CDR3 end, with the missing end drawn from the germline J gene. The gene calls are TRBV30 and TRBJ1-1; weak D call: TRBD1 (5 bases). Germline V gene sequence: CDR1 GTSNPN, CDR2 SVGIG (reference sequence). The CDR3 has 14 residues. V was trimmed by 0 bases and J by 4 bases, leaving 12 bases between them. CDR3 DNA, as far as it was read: TGTGCCTGGAGTGTACCAGCAGGGATCACTGAA. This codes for CAWSVPAGITE. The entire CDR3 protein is CAWSVPAGITEAFF.

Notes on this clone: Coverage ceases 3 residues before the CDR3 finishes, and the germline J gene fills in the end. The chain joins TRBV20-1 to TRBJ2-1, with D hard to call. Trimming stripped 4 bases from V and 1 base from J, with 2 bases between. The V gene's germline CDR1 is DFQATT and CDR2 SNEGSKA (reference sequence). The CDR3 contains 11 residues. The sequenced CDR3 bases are TGCAGTGCTACGTCCTACAATGAG. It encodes CSATSYNE. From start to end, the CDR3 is CSATSYNEQFF.

The CDR3 DNA, read in part, is TGTGCCAGCAGTGAATCGGTGCAGGGAAATTCACCA. This sequence encodes CASSESVQGNSP. The CDR3 as a whole reads CASSESVQGNSPLFF. The chain recombines TRBV6-1 with TRBJ1-4, with D possibly TRBD1 on 5 matching bases. The read ends 3 residues shy of where the CDR3 ends; the end is completed using the germline J gene. From germline, CDR1 is MNHNS and CDR2 SASEGT. The CDR3 totals 15 residues.

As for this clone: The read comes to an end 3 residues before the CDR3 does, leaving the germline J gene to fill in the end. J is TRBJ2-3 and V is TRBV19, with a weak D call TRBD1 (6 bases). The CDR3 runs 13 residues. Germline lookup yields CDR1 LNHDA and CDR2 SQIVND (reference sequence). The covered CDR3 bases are TGTGCCAGTAGTATGGGACAACAAGAGACG. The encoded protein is CASSMGQQET. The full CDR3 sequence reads CASSMGQQETQYF.

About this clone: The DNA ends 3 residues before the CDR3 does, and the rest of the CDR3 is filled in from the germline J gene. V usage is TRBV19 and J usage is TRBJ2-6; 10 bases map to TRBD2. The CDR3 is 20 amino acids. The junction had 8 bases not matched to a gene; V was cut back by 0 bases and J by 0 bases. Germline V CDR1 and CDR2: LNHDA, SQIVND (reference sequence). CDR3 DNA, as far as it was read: TGTGCCAGTAGTATAGAGGGTGGGACTAGCGACTACTCTGGGGCCAACGTC. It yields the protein CASSIEGGTSDYSGANV. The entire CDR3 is CASSIEGGTSDYSGANVLTF.

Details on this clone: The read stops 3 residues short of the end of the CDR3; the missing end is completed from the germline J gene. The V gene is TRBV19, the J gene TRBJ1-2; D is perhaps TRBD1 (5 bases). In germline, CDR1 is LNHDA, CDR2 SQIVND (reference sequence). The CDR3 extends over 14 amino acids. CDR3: CASSSRDSTYDYTF. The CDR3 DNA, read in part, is TGTGCCAGTAGTAGCCGGGACTCAACCTACGAC.

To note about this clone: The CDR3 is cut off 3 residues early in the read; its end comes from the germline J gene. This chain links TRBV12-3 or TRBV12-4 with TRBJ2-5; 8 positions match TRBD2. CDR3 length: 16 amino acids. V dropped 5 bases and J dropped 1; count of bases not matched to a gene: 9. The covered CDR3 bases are TGTGCCAGCAGTCCCAACTGGCGGGGGGCCCAAGAGACC. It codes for CASSPNWRGAQET. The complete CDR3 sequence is CASSPNWRGAQETQYF.

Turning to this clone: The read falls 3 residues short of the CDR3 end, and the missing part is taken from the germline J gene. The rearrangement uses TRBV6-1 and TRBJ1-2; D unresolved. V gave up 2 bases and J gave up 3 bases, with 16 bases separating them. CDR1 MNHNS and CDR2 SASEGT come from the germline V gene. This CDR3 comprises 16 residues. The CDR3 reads CASSESLSSVHYGYTF. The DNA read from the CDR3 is TGTGCCAGCAGTGAATCGTTGTCGTCCGTTCACTATGGC.

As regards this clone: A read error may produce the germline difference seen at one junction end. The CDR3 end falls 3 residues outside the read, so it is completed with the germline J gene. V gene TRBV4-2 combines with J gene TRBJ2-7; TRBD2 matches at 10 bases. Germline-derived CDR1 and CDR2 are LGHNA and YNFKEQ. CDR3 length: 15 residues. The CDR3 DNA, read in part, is TGCGCCAGCAGCCAAGACGGCCTAGCGGGGGACGAG. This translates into CASSQDGLAGDE. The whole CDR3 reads CASSQDGLAGDEQYF.

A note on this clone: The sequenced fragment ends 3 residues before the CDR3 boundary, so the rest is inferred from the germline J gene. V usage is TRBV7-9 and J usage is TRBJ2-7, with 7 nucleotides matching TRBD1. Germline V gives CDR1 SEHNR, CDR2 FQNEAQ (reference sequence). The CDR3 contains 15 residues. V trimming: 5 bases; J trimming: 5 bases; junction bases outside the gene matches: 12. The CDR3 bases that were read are TGTGCCAGCAGCCCCCAGACAGGGACCCCCGACGAG. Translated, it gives CASSPQTGTPDE. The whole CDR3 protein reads CASSPQTGTPDEQYF.

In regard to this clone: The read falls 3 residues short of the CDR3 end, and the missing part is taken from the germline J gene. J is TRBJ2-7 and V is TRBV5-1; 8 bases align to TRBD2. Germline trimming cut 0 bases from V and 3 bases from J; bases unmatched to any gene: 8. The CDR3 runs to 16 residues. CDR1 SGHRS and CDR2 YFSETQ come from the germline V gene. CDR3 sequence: CASSLAAGGRSYEQYF. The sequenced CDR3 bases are TGCGCCAGCAGCTTGGCCGCTGGCGGGAGGAGCTACGAG.

CDR3 DNA (partial): TGTGCCAGCTCCTTGGGGGGGCACTATGGC. Protein product: CASSLGGHYG. The CDR3, in full, reads CASSLGGHYGYTF. V and J are TRBV5-6 and TRBJ1-2, with D possibly TRBD1 on 6 matching bases. The CDR3 end lies 3 residues beyond the end of the read and is filled in from the germline J gene. CDR1 and CDR2 from the germline V gene are SGHDT and YYEEEE. V was pared by 7 bases and J by 3 bases, with 13 bases between. The CDR3 sequence is 13 residues long.

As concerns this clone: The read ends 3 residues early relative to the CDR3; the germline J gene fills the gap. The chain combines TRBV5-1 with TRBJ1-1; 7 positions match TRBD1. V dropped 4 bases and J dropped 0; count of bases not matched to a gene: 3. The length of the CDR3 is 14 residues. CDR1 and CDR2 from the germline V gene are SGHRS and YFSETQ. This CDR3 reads CASSVGQLNTEAFF. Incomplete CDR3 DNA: TGCGCCAGCAGCGTGGGACAGTTGAACACTGAA.

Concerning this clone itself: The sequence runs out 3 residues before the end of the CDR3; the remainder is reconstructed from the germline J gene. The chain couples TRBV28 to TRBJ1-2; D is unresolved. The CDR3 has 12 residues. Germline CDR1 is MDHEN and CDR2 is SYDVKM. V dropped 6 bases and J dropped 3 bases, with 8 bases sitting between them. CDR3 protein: CASSLSDYGYTF. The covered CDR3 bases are TGTGCCAGCAGCCTAAGTGACTATGGC.

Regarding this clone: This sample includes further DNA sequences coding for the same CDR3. CDR3 protein: CSARDSRTANNQPQHF. The CDR3 bases that were read are TGCAGTGCTAGAGATTCCAGGACAGCCAACAATCAGCCC. J is TRBJ1-5 and V is TRBV20-1; a possible D gene is TRBD1 (6 bases). The CDR3 goes on 3 residues after the read ends, and that part is filled in from the germline J gene. CDR1 is DFQATT, CDR2 SNEGSKA, per germline (reference sequence). Trimming stripped 0 bases from V and 3 bases from J, with 15 bases between. The CDR3 is 16 amino acids.

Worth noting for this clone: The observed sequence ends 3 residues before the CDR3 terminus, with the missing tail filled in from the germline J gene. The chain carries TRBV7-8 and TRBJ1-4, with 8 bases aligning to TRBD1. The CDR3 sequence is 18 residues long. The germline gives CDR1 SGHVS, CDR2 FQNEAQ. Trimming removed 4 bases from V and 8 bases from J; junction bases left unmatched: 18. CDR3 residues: CASSSSRDRRVRSEKLFF. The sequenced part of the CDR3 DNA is TGTGCCAGCAGCTCCTCACGGGACAGGAGGGTAAGGAGCGAAAAA.

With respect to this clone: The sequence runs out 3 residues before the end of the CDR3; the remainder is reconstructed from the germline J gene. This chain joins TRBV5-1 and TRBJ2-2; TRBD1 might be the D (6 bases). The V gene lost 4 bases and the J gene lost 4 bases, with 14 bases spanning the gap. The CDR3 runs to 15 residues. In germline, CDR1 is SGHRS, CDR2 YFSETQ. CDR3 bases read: TGCGCCAGCAGCCCCCGGGCAGGGGTCACCGGGGAG. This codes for CASSPRAGVTGE. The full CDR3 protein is CASSPRAGVTGELFF. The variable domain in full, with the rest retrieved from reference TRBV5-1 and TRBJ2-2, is KAGVTQTPRYLIKTRGQQVTLSCSPISGHRSVSWYQQTPGQGLQFLFEYFSETQRNKGNFPGRFSGRQFSNSRSEMNVSTLELGDSALYLCASSPRAGVTGELFFGEGSRLTVL.

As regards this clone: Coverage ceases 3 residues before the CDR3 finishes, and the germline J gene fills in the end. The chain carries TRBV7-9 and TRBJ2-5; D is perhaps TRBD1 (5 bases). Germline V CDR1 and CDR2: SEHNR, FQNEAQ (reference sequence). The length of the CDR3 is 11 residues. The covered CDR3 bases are TGTGCCAGCAAGGACAAAGGTACC. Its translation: CASKDKGT. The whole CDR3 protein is CASKDKGTQYF.

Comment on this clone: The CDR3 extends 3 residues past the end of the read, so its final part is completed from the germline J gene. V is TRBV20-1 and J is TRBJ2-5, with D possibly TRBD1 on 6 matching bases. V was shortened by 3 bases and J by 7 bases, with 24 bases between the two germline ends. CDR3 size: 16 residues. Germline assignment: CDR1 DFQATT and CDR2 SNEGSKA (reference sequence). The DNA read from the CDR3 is TGCAGTGCTAGGCCCCGGGGACATATTTTTCGGGGGACC. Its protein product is CSARPRGHIFRGT. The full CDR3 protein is CSARPRGHIFRGTQYF.

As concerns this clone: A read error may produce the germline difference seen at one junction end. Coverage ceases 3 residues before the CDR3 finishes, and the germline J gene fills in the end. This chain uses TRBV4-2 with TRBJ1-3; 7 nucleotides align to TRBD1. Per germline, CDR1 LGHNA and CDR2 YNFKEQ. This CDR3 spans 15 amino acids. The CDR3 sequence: CASSQDDRVGNTIYF. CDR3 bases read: TGCGCCAGCAGCCAGGACGACAGGGTTGGAAACACC.

The DNA read from the CDR3 is TGTGCCAGCAGCCACCCGACTAGCGGCACAGATACG. Translated, it gives CASSHPTSGTDT. The entire CDR3 sequence reads CASSHPTSGTDTQYF. This chain joins TRBV12-3 or TRBV12-4 and TRBJ2-3; TRBD2 matches at 8 bases. The read ends 3 residues shy of where the CDR3 ends; the end is completed using the germline J gene. J gave up 1 base and V 6 bases, and 6 bases lay outside the gene matches. The CDR3 has 15 residues.

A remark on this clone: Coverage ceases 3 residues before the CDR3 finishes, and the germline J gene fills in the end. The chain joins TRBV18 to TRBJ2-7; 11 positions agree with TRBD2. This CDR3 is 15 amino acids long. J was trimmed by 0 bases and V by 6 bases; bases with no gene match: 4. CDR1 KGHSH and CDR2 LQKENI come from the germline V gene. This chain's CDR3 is CASSLGLAGSYEQYF. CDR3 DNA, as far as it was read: TGTGCCAGCTCCCTCGGACTAGCGGGCTCCTACGAG.

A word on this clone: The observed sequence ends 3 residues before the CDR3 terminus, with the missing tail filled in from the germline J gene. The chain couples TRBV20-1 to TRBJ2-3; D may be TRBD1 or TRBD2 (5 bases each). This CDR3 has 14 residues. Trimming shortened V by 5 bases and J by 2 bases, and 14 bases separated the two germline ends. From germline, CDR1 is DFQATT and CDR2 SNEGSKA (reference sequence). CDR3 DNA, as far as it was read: TGCAGTGCTGAGGGGTTTGGTGTCACAGATACG. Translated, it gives CSAEGFGVTDT. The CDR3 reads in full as CSAEGFGVTDTQYF.

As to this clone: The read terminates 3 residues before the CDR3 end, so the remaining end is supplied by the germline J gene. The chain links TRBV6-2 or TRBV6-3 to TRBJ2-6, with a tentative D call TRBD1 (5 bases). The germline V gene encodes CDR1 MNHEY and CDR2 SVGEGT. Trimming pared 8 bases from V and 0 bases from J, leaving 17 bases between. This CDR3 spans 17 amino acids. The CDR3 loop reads CASERTSAASGANVLTF. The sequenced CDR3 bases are TGTGCCAGCGAAAGGACAAGCGCAGCCTCTGGGGCCAACGTC.

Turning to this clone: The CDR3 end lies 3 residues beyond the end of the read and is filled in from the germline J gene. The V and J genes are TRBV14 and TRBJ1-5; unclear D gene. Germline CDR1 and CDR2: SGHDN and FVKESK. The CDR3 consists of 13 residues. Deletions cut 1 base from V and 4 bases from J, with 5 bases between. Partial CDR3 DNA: TGTGCCAGCAGCCAAGCCCATAATCAGCCC. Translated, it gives CASSQAHNQP. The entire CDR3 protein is CASSQAHNQPQHF. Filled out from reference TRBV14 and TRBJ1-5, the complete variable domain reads EAGVTQFPSHSVIEKGQTVTLRCDPISGHDNLYWYRRVMGKEIKFLLHFVKESKQDESGMPNNRFLAERTGGTYSTLKVQPAELEDSGVYFCASSQAHNQPQHFGDGTRLSIL.

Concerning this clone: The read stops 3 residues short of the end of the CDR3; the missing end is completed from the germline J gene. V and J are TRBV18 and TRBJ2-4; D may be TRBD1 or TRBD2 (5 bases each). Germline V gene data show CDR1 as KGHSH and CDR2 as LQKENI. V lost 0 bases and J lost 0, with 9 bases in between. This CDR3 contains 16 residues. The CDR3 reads CASSPPRGLAKNIQYF. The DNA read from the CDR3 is TGTGCCAGCTCACCACCGAGGGGTCTAGCCAAAAACATT.

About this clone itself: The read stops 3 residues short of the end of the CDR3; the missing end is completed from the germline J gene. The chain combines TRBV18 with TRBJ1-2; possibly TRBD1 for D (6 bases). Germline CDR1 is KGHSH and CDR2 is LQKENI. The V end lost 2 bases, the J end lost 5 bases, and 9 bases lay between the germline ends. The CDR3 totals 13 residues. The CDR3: CASSPGQIYGYTF. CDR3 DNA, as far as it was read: TGTGCCAGCTCACCAGGACAGATTTATGGC.